One and the same sample provided the 20 T cell receptor beta chains below, sequenced in a study of blood T cell repertoires in COVID-19. Clones were sequenced by immunoSEQ multiplex PCR, and TCRdb holds only the in-frame ones, with some missing. The sample carries 250,000 to 350,000 clones, approximately 86% recorded once. Sequences were obtained from peripheral blood. The receptors were gathered from a woman between 45 and 60 years old who had recovered from COVID-19.

CDR3: CASSRSDSQETQYF. CDR3 bases: TGTGCCAGCAGCCGTTCCGACAGCCAAGAGACCCAGTACTTC. This chain joins TRBV11-1 and TRBJ2-5, with D tentatively TRBD1 (5 bases). CDR1 is SGHAT, CDR2 FQDESV, per germline (reference sequence). Trimming removed 5 bases from V and 1 base from J, with 11 bases in between. CDR3 length equals 14 residues.

This CDR3 reads CASKNRVNTEAFF. Written as DNA, the CDR3 is TGTGCCAGCAAGAACAGGGTGAACACTGAAGCTTTCTTT. The chain links TRBV7-2 to TRBJ1-1; weak D call: TRBD1 (6 bases). The CDR3 covers 13 residues. In germline, CDR1 is SGHTA, CDR2 FQGNSA. V was pared by 7 bases and J by 0 bases, with 9 bases between.

This chain uses TRBV10-3 with TRBJ2-2, with 9 positions matching TRBD1. Germline V gene lookup returns CDR1 ENHRY and CDR2 SYGVKD. The CDR3 extends over 16 amino acids. The junction had 6 bases not matched to a gene; V was cut back by 2 bases and J by 5 bases. DNA for the CDR3: TGTGCCATCAGTGAGGCCGGGACAGGGTCGACCGGGGAGCTGTTTTTT. Its translation is CAISEAGTGSTGELFF.

The V gene is TRBV7-8, the J gene TRBJ1-5; maybe TRBD1 (6 bases). This CDR3 contains 17 residues. The germline V gene encodes CDR1 SGHVS and CDR2 FQNEAQ. The V end lost 5 bases, the J end lost 4 bases, and 21 bases lay between the germline ends. The CDR3 DNA follows: TGTGCCAGCAGCCCAAAGATGGGGGCGGCAGTTAATCAGCCCCAGCATTTT. Residues: CASSPKMGAAVNQPQHF.

This clone was seen more than once but under ten times. The chain is built from TRBV6-6 and TRBJ2-7; 10 bases map to TRBD1. From germline, CDR1 is MNHNY and CDR2 SVGAGI (reference sequence). Trimming took 5 bases from V and 3 from J; bases not matched to a gene: 4. The CDR3 runs to 14 residues. The CDR3 DNA reads as TGTGCCAGCAGTCCCGGGACAGGGGTCTACGAGCAGTACTTC. It codes for CASSPGTGVYEQYF.

The DNA for the CDR3 is TGCAGCGTTGAAGGGCAAGGAGAGGGCTTCTCTGGAAACACCATATATTTT. Its translation: CSVEGQGEGFSGNTIYF. The chain employs TRBV29-1 and TRBJ1-3; D uncertain. Germline CDR1 SQVTM, CDR2 ANQGSEA. Trimming shortened V by 1 base and J by 0 bases, and 16 bases separated the two germline ends. This CDR3 comprises 17 residues.

The CDR3 is CASSAGPGHNTGELFF. The DNA of the CDR3 is TGTGCCAGCAGCGCCGGACCGGGACACAACACCGGGGAGCTGTTTTTT. This chain connects TRBV9 to TRBJ2-2, with a tentative D call TRBD1 (6 bases). CDR1 and CDR2 from the germline V gene are SGDLS and YYNGEE. The CDR3 contains 16 residues. Between the trimmed V and J ends, which lost 3 bases and 2 bases, there was a span of 14 bases.

The chain has TRBV3-1 (or the pseudogene TRBV3-2) and TRBJ1-1; the D gene is possibly TRBD1 (5 bases). This CDR3 is built from 15 residues. The V and J ends lost 2 bases and 5 bases respectively, with 15 bases between them. Germline lookup yields CDR1 LGHDT and CDR2 YNNKEL (reference sequence). This CDR3 is CASSQYPGGSTEAFF. DNA of the CDR3: TGTGCCAGCAGCCAATATCCGGGGGGAAGTACTGAAGCTTTCTTT.

The rearrangement links TRBV2 to TRBJ2-7, with 7 bases matching TRBD1. The CDR3 extends over 12 amino acids. Germline lookup yields CDR1 SNHLY and CDR2 FYNNEI. Trimming cost V 9 bases and J 4 bases; bases outside gene matches: 6. For the CDR3, the DNA is TGTGCCAGTAGACAGGGCAGGTACGAGCAGTACTTC. Translated: CASRQGRYEQYF.

The V call is TRBV9, the J call TRBJ1-2; D uncertain. V was clipped by 1 base and J by 3 bases, with 10 bases between them. This CDR3 comprises 14 residues. CDR1 and CDR2 (germline): SGDLS, YYNGEE. The CDR3 bases are TGTGCCAGCAGCGTAACAAGTTCCGACTATGGCTACACCTTC. This translates into CASSVTSSDYGYTF.

The chain joins TRBV12-3 or TRBV12-4 to TRBJ2-1, with a tentative D call TRBD2 (5 bases). V dropped 4 bases and J dropped 8 bases, with 9 bases sitting between them. The CDR3 sequence is 12 residues long. The CDR3, as DNA: TGTGCCAGCAGTTACAGAGGGTATGAGCAGTTCTTC. It translates to CASSYRGYEQFF.

This chain links TRBV29-1 with TRBJ2-5, with D perhaps TRBD1 (6 bases). CDR1 and CDR2 (germline): SQVTM, ANQGSEA. Trimming took off 5 bases at V and 6 bases at J, with 19 bases between the two ends. This CDR3 is 14 amino acids long. CDR3 protein: CSVLWTATPKTQYF. The CDR3 bases are TGCAGCGTTCTCTGGACAGCCACCCCGAAGACCCAGTACTTC.

This chain connects TRBV7-2 to TRBJ2-1; perhaps TRBD1 as D (6 bases). Trimming left V 1 base short and J 9 bases short, with 13 bases between. CDR3 length equals 14 residues. The germline V gene encodes CDR1 SGHTA and CDR2 FQGNSA. Written as DNA, the CDR3 is TGTGCCAGCAGCTTAGAACAGGGCGTAAGTGAGCAGTTCTTC. It yields the protein CASSLEQGVSEQFF.

This clone was recorded a few times. This chain joins TRBV28 and TRBJ1-6; D gene uncertain. The V and J ends lost 2 bases and 4 bases respectively, with 9 bases between them. This CDR3 is 15 amino acids long. Germline CDR1 is MDHEN and CDR2 is SYDVKM. The CDR3 region has the DNA TGTGCCAGCAGTTTACCACAAACGTATAATTCACCCCTCCACTTT. This translates into CASSLPQTYNSPLHF.

The rearrangement uses TRBV2 and TRBJ2-2; TRBD2 is a possible D gene (5 bases). Per the germline V gene, CDR1 is SNHLY and CDR2 is FYNNEI. V lost 8 bases, J lost 5 bases, and 6 bases lay in between. This CDR3 comprises 11 residues. The CDR3 DNA reads as TGTGCCAGCCGGGAAACCGGGGAGCTGTTTTTT. This translates into CASRETGELFF. Filled out from reference TRBV2 and TRBJ2-2, the complete variable domain reads EPEVTQTPSHQVTQMGQEVILRCVPISNHLYFYWYRQILGQKVEFLVSFYNNEISEKSEIFDDQFSVERPDGSNFTLKIRSTKLEDSAMYFCASRETGELFFGEGSRLTVL.

This clone was seen only a few times. CDR3 nucleotides: TGCGCCAGCAGCCAAGTTACTGGAGGCGGCAGTGGTACGCAGTATTTT. Amino acid sequence: CASSQVTGGGSGTQYF. This rearrangement joins TRBV4-3 to TRBJ2-3, with D possibly TRBD2 on 5 matching bases. The V gene's germline CDR1 is LGHNA and CDR2 YSLEER. Trimming took off 1 base at V and 8 bases at J, with 19 bases between the two ends. This CDR3 is 16 amino acids long.

This rearrangement joins TRBV19 to TRBJ1-1; TRBD1 aligns across 9 bases. The CDR3 is 16 residues long. Germline V gene lookup returns CDR1 LNHDA and CDR2 SQIVND (reference sequence). With V trimmed by 3 bases and J by 2 bases, 7 bases remained unmatched. The CDR3 DNA follows: TGTGCCAGTAGTATGGGACAGGGAGTCCTTAACACTGAAGCTTTCTTT. Its translation is CASSMGQGVLNTEAFF.

CDR3 sequence reads: CASSLNQGNYGYTF. The CDR3 bases are TGTGCCAGCAGTTTAAATCAGGGCAATTATGGCTACACCTTC. The chain uses TRBV27 and TRBJ1-2; D is possibly TRBD1 (5 bases). Looked up from germline, CDR1 is MNHEY and CDR2 is SMNVEV (reference sequence). V was clipped by 2 bases and J by 5 bases, with 12 bases between them. The CDR3 has 14 residues.

This chain joins TRBV14 and TRBJ2-1; 7 positions agree with TRBD2. This CDR3 region has 16 residues. The V and J ends lost 4 bases and 11 bases, in that order; junction bases with no gene match: 17. Germline CDR1 reads SGHDN; CDR2 reads FVKESK. The CDR3 loop is CASSRSQSSGVRKQFF. CDR3 DNA sequence: TGTGCCAGCAGCCGAAGCCAGTCTAGCGGAGTTAGGAAGCAGTTCTTC.

J is TRBJ1-5 and V is TRBV30; possible D gene TRBD1, 5 bases. V lost 5 bases to trimming and J lost 1 base, with 18 bases between them. The CDR3 totals 16 residues. Germline V gives CDR1 GTSNPN, CDR2 SVGIG (reference sequence). The CDR3 DNA sequence: TGTGCCTGGGGTGGGGCGTTAGGGCAGAGCAATCAGCCCCAGCATTTT. Residues: CAWGGALGQSNQPQHF.